The next 13 T cell receptor beta chains were all read from a single sample in a study of T cell clonality in common variable immunodeficiency. Study-wide points: In common variable immunodeficiency, TCR beta chains reportedly carried fewer deletions and N-nucleotide insertions.

Their recognized antigens are unknown. Profiled with immunoSEQ multiplex PCR; TCRdb holds only in-frame clones, not every one. The sample lists about 30,000 clones, none appearing once, the ten largest making up roughly 5.6%. Specimen: peripheral blood mononuclear cells. All receptors derive from a human donor with common variable immunodeficiency.

This clone was found a few times. The read falls 3 residues short of the CDR3 end, and the missing part is taken from the germline J gene. The V call is TRBV7-2, the J call TRBJ1-5; 10 positions agree with TRBD1. Germline trimming cut 6 bases from V and 6 bases from J; bases unmatched to any gene: 5. The length of the CDR3 is 14 residues. Germline V lookup: CDR1 SGHTA, CDR2 FQGNSA. CDR3 DNA (partial): TGTGCCAGCAGTTCCCGACAGGGGGCTCAGCCC. Amino acids: CASSSRQGAQP. The whole CDR3 region reads CASSSRQGAQPQHF.

This clone was counted at least ten times. The read ends 3 residues early relative to the CDR3; the germline J gene fills the gap. The rearrangement uses TRBV18 and TRBJ1-3, with unresolved D. Trimming removed 1 base from V and 0 bases from J, with 7 bases in between. Germline V gives CDR1 KGHSH, CDR2 LQKENI. The CDR3 totals 15 residues. The sequenced CDR3 bases are TGTGCCAGCTCACCACAGGGTGACTCTGGAAACACC. Amino acid sequence: CASSPQGDSGNT. The CDR3 as a whole reads CASSPQGDSGNTIYF.

This clone was observed a few times. Read sequence stops 3 residues before the CDR3 end, and the germline J gene provides the missing end. The V call is TRBV18, the J call TRBJ1-3; 7 nucleotides agree with TRBD1. V was pared by 3 bases and J by 0 bases, with 11 bases of the junction left unmatched. This CDR3 has 18 amino acids. Germline CDR1 reads KGHSH; CDR2 reads LQKENI. CDR3 protein: CASSPRPGDSGSGNTIYF. The part of the CDR3 DNA that was read is TGTGCCAGCTCACCCCGCCCTGGGGACAGCGGCTCTGGAAACACC.

This clone was seen more than once but under ten times. The read comes to an end 3 residues before the CDR3 does, leaving the germline J gene to fill in the end. The chain joins TRBV19 to TRBJ1-5, with no clear D. The length of the CDR3 is 15 residues. The germline V gene has CDR1 LNHDA and CDR2 SQIVND (reference sequence). Trimming stripped 7 bases from V and 2 bases from J, with 15 bases between. CDR3 protein: CASTFSQRGNQPQHF. Incomplete CDR3 DNA: TGTGCCAGTACATTCTCCCAGAGGGGCAATCAGCCC.

This clone was detected a few times. The read finishes 3 residues shy of the CDR3 end, and the germline J gene is used to complete it. The chain has TRBV19 and TRBJ2-1; weak D call: TRBD2 (6 bases). The CDR3 is 15 residues long. Trimming left V 6 bases short and J 0 bases short, with 12 bases between. The germline gives CDR1 LNHDA, CDR2 SQIVND (reference sequence). CDR3: CASRTGTVSYNEQFF. The DNA read from the CDR3 is TGTGCCAGTAGGACCGGGACTGTCTCCTACAATGAG. Full variable domain (missing parts from reference TRBV19 and TRBJ2-1): DGGITQSPKYLFRKEGQNVTLSCEQNLNHDAMYWYRQDPGQGLRLIYYSQIVNDFQKGDIAEGYSVSREKKESFPLTVTSAQKNPTAFYLCASRTGTVSYNEQFFGPGTRLTVL.

The sequenced part of the CDR3 DNA is TGTGCCAGTAGTCTGGGACTAGCGGGGGGGCCTCAAAATGAG. This sequence encodes CASSLGLAGGPQNE. Given in full, the CDR3 is CASSLGLAGGPQNEQFF. This chain uses TRBV19 with TRBJ2-1; TRBD2 aligns across 16 bases. The read comes to an end 3 residues before the CDR3 does, leaving the germline J gene to fill in the end. The CDR3 consists of 17 residues. The ends lost 5 bases at V and 7 bases at J; junction bases unmatched: 8. CDR1 and CDR2 from the germline V gene are LNHDA and SQIVND (reference sequence).

This clone was detected only a few times. From the germline J gene comes the end of the CDR3, since the read stops 3 residues before it. The J gene is TRBJ1-2, the V gene TRBV2, with D perhaps matching TRBD1 (6 bases). The CDR3 runs 13 residues. Between the trimmed V and J ends, which lost 6 bases and 5 bases, there was a span of 13 bases. CDR1 SNHLY and CDR2 FYNNEI come from the germline V gene. CDR3 sequence: CASSPGQNYGYTF. CDR3 DNA, as far as it was read: TGTGCCAGCAGCCCAGGACAGAATTATGGC. The complete variable domain, with remaining parts taken from reference TRBV2 and TRBJ1-2, reads EPEVTQTPSHQVTQMGQEVILRCVPISNHLYFYWYRQILGQKVEFLVSFYNNEISEKSEIFDDQFSVERPDGSNFTLKIRSTKLEDSAMYFCASSPGQNYGYTFGSGTRLTVV.

A note on this clone: The observed sequence ends 3 residues before the CDR3 terminus, with the missing tail filled in from the germline J gene. The chain combines TRBV2 with TRBJ2-2; possible D gene TRBD2, 6 bases. The CDR3 contains 14 residues. Germline assignment: CDR1 SNHLY and CDR2 FYNNEI. Between the trimmed V and J ends, which lost 7 bases and 2 bases, there was a span of 11 bases. CDR3 DNA, as far as it was read: TGTGCCAGCATCGTTAGCGGAAACACCGGGGAG. This sequence encodes CASIVSGNTGE. The full CDR3 protein reads CASIVSGNTGELFF.

With respect to this clone: The read terminates 3 residues before the CDR3 end, so the remaining end is supplied by the germline J gene. The rearrangement uses TRBV18 and TRBJ1-5; 9 nucleotides align to TRBD1. With 4 bases clipped from V and 5 bases from J, the junction kept 9 bases outside the gene matches. The CDR3 has 16 amino acids. Per germline, CDR1 KGHSH and CDR2 LQKENI. CDR3 DNA, as far as it was read: TGTGCCAGCTCACAGCACGGGGGGACAGGGTATCAGCCC. It is translated as CASSQHGGTGYQP. The full CDR3 protein is CASSQHGGTGYQPQHF.

Concerning this clone itself: Read data end 3 residues before the CDR3 end; the end is taken from the germline J gene. The chain carries TRBV2 and TRBJ1-1; 9 bases are a match to TRBD1. The CDR3 has 12 amino acids. CDR1 SNHLY and CDR2 FYNNEI come from the germline V gene. This CDR3 is CASSWDRAGAFF. Partial CDR3 DNA: TGTGCCAGCAGCTGGGACAGGGCCGGA.

On this clone itself: The read stops 3 residues short of the end of the CDR3; the missing end is completed from the germline J gene. This rearrangement joins TRBV29-1 to TRBJ2-5; the match to TRBD2 covers 9 bases. Germline values: CDR1 SQVTM, CDR2 ANQGSEA. The CDR3 extends over 15 amino acids. Trimming at V came to 6 bases and at J to 2 bases, leaving 10 bases not matched to a gene. CDR3 bases read: TGCAGCGTGAGGGCTAGCGGGGCCTTTCAAGAGACC. It translates to CSVRASGAFQET. In full, the CDR3 reads CSVRASGAFQETQYF.

This clone was detected ten times or more. Read data end 3 residues before the CDR3 end; the end is taken from the germline J gene. This rearrangement joins TRBV19 to TRBJ2-3, with a tentative D call TRBD1 (6 bases). The CDR3 runs to 14 residues. Per germline, CDR1 LNHDA and CDR2 SQIVND (reference sequence). Trimming stripped 6 bases from V and 2 bases from J, with 12 bases between. The CDR3 spells CASREHRDTDTQYF. CDR3 bases read: TGTGCCAGTAGAGAACACAGGGACACAGATACG.

As concerns this clone: The DNA ends 3 residues before the CDR3 does, and the rest of the CDR3 is filled in from the germline J gene. The gene calls are TRBV7-9 and TRBJ2-5; D unclear. V was cut by 7 bases and J by 5 bases, with 14 bases left in between. The CDR3 runs to 13 residues. Germline V gives CDR1 SEHNR, CDR2 FQNEAQ (reference sequence). CDR3 sequence: CASTFRPGETQYF. CDR3 DNA (partial): TGTGCCAGCACCTTTAGGCCCGGGGAGACC.